This TCR beta chain is from a study of memory CD4+ T cells and cytomegalovirus serostatus. The sort gate was single viable CD3+CD4+CD8-CD45RO+ cells for memory CD4+ T cells. Assay: immunoSEQ multiplex PCR; the TCRdb copy retains only in-frame clones and omits some. The sample includes tens of thousands of clones, approximately 78% of them seen just once. Trimming stripped 4 bases from V and 1 base from J, with 5 bases between. Looked up from germline, CDR1 is KGHSH and CDR2 is LQKENI. The CDR3 runs 13 residues. The sample taken for sequencing was memory CD4+ T cells from blood. The source is an adult in good health and CMV-seronegative. V gene TRBV18 combines with J gene TRBJ1-5, with D unresolved. CDR3 loop: CASSHESNQPQHF. CDR3 coding DNA: TGTGCCAGCTCACATGAAAGCAATCAGCCCCAGCATTTT.